The entry below gives a single TCR beta chain sequence along with its context. The data were obtained in a study of OX40 agonist ivuxolimab in advanced cancers. Across the study: Dose-escalation patients suffered from hepatocellular carcinoma, melanoma, renal cell or head and neck cancer. One patient with hepatocellular carcinoma and two with cutaneous melanoma, three in all, had partial responses.

The protocol was immunoSEQ multiplex PCR, while the TCRdb copy is restricted to in-frame clones and leaves out a portion. This table holds around 94,000 clones, under 85% found once. Trimming took 7 bases from V and 5 from J, leaving 14 bases between them. CDR3 length: 13 amino acids. CDR1 is MNHNS, CDR2 SASEGT, per germline. The receptor was isolated from an adult with an advanced solid tumor such as melanoma, head and neck, liver or kidney cancer. The sample here was CD4+ or CD8+ T cells sorted from blood, taken in a trial of the OX40 agonist ivuxolimab. V and J are TRBV6-1 and TRBJ2-5, with D perhaps TRBD1 (5 bases). CDR3 protein: CASNPNPGETQYF. DNA of the CDR3: TGTGCCAGCAACCCGAACCCAGGGGAGACCCAGTACTTC.